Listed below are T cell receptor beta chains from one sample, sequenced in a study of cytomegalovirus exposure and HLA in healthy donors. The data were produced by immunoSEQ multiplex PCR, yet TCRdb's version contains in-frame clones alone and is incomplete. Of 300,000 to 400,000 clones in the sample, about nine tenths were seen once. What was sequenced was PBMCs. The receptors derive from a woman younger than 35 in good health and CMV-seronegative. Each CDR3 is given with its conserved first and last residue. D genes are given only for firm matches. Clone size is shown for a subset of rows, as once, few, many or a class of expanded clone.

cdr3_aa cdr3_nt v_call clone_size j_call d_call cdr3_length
CASREALDEQYF TGTGCCTCCAGGGAGGCCTTGGACGAGCAGTACTTC TRBV28 NA TRBJ2-7 NA 12
CASSQDNHGYTF TGTGCCAGCAGCCAAGATAATCATGGCTACACCTTC TRBV14 NA TRBJ1-2 NA 12
CASSPYANEQFF TGTGCCAGCAGCCCCTACGCCAATGAGCAGTTCTTC TRBV4-2 few TRBJ2-1 NA 12
CASSPPAGEGGELFF TGTGCCAGCAGTCCGCCCGCGGGGGAAGGCGGGGAGCTGTTTTTT TRBV28 once TRBJ2-2 TRBD2 15
CASSLSGRAQETQYF TGTGCCAGCAGCTTAAGCGGGAGGGCCCAAGAGACCCAGTACTTC TRBV7-6 NA TRBJ2-5 TRBD2 15
CASSQEGKAGVVYEQYF TGCGCCAGCAGCCAAGAGGGCAAAGCGGGAGTGGTCTACGAGCAGTACTTC TRBV4-3 once TRBJ2-7 TRBD2 17
CASGAGASYEQYF TGTGCCAGCGGAGCGGGGGCCTCCTACGAGCAGTACTTC TRBV11-2 NA TRBJ2-7 TRBD2 13
CASSTIDIQALHF TGTGCCAGCAGCACAATCGACATTCAGGCCCTCCACTTT TRBV5-6 few TRBJ1-6 NA 13
CASSRQDRGDEQYF TGCGCCAGCAGCAGACAGGACAGGGGCGACGAGCAGTACTTC TRBV5-1 NA TRBJ2-7 TRBD1 14
CASSLAGVAEQYF TGTGCCAGCAGCTTAGCCGGGGTCGCCGAGCAGTACTTC TRBV7-9 NA TRBJ2-7 NA 13
CASSPGSSGNTIYF TGTGCCAGCAGCCCAGGTTCCTCTGGAAACACCATATATTTT TRBV9 NA TRBJ1-3 NA 14
CAWKGKRGPPGEQFF TGTGCCTGGAAGGGAAAGCGGGGCCCCCCGGGTGAGCAGTTCTTC TRBV30 NA TRBJ2-1 TRBD2 15
CASNPTQGPPYGYTF TGTGCCAGCAACCCCACACAGGGTCCCCCCTATGGCTACACCTTC TRBV6-1 once TRBJ1-2 NA 15
CASSSGVAGSSYNEQFF TGCGCCAGCAGCTCGGGCGTAGCGGGCAGCTCCTACAATGAGCAGTTCTTC TRBV5-1 NA TRBJ2-1 TRBD2 17
CASSQKGSGSTGDTQYF TGTGCCAGCAGCCAAAAGGGGTCAGGATCAACGGGAGATACGCAGTATTTT TRBV28 NA TRBJ2-3 NA 17
CASSYDRGGGQPQHF TGTGCCAGCAGTTACGACAGGGGGGGAGGTCAGCCCCAGCATTTT TRBV6-5 NA TRBJ1-5 TRBD1 15
CASNLQGARVEAFF TGTGCCAGCAACCTACAGGGGGCGCGGGTTGAAGCTTTCTTT TRBV13 once TRBJ1-1 TRBD1 14
CASRMGSGTEAFF TGTGCCAGCCGAATGGGCTCAGGCACTGAAGCTTTCTTT TRBV27 NA TRBJ1-1 NA 13
CASSQHPGFSGNTIYF TGTGCCAGCTCACAACACCCAGGGTTCTCTGGAAACACCATATATTTT TRBV18 NA TRBJ1-3 NA 16
CASGRDRLTNEKLFF TGTGCCAGCGGCCGGGACAGGCTCACTAATGAAAAACTGTTTTTT TRBV6-1 NA TRBJ1-4 TRBD1 15
CASSPLPETQYF TGTGCCAGCAGCCCCCTTCCCGAGACCCAGTACTTC TRBV6-6 NA TRBJ2-5 NA 12
CASALAGVTGETQYF TGTGCCAGCGCGCTAGCGGGGGTTACCGGGGAGACCCAGTACTTC TRBV5-8 once TRBJ2-5 TRBD2 15
CASTPPGYSEKLFF TGTGCCAGCACCCCGCCAGGGTACTCTGAAAAACTGTTTTTT TRBV7-8 NA TRBJ1-4 NA 14
CASITTTGWAYGYTF TGTGCCAGCATCACCACTACAGGGTGGGCCTATGGCTACACCTTC TRBV2 NA TRBJ1-2 NA 15
CASGTATNEKLFF TGTGCCAGTGGGACAGCAACTAATGAAAAACTGTTTTTT TRBV2 once TRBJ1-4 TRBD1 13
CASSQDRNYEQYF TGTGCCAGCAGCCAAGATAGAAACTACGAGCAGTACTTC TRBV4-2 NA TRBJ2-7 NA 13
CASSRLPTESSGNTIYF TGCGCCAGCAGCCGCCTGCCTACGGAGAGCTCTGGAAACACCATATATTTT TRBV5-1 once TRBJ1-3 NA 17
CASSYSGGFTGELFF TGTGCCAGCAGTTACTCTGGGGGGTTCACCGGGGAGCTGTTTTTT TRBV6-5 NA TRBJ2-2 NA 15
CASSLRREGTDTQYF TGTGCCAGCAGCTTGCGGCGGGAGGGCACAGATACGCAGTATTTT TRBV7-2 NA TRBJ2-3 TRBD2 15
CASSTGTVISYEQYF TGCGCCAGCAGTACCGGGACAGTGATCTCCTACGAGCAGTACTTC TRBV5-1 NA TRBJ2-7 TRBD1 15
CASTPARGINEQFF TGCGCCAGTACCCCGGCCCGGGGGATCAATGAGCAGTTCTTC TRBV10-2 NA TRBJ2-1 NA 14
CSVVDRQGAIATNEKLFF TGCAGCGTCGTTGACCGACAGGGGGCTATTGCAACTAATGAAAAACTGTTTTTT TRBV29-1 NA TRBJ1-4 TRBD1 18
CASSMGLATQETQYF TGTGCCAGTAGTATGGGGCTAGCGACACAAGAGACCCAGTACTTC TRBV19 NA TRBJ2-5 NA 15
CASSLGQYQPQHF TGTGCCAGCAGTTTAGGACAGTATCAGCCCCAGCATTTT TRBV27 NA TRBJ1-5 NA 13
CASSSGGAGSNQPQHF TGTGCCAGCAGTTCTGGGGGCGCCGGGTCCAATCAGCCCCAGCATTTT TRBV6-5 NA TRBJ1-5 NA 16
CASSLFGGSYNEQFF TGTGCCAGCAGTTTATTCGGGGGGTCCTACAATGAGCAGTTCTTC TRBV27 NA TRBJ2-1 TRBD2 15
CASSGTLLGYNEQFF TGTGCCAGCAGTGGGACTCTCCTGGGCTACAATGAGCAGTTCTTC TRBV6-1 NA TRBJ2-1 NA 15
CAWNPGVVVTQYF TGTGCCTGGAACCCAGGGGTCGTGGTTACGCAGTATTTT TRBV30 NA TRBJ2-3 NA 13
CASSPPSPQETQYF TGTGCCAGCAGTCCCCCAAGCCCCCAAGAGACCCAGTACTTC TRBV4-2 NA TRBJ2-5 NA 14
CASRGVNTEAFF TGCGCCAGCAGGGGAGTGAACACTGAAGCTTTCTTT TRBV5-1 few TRBJ1-1 NA 12
CASSNHRDVSEAFF TGTGCCAGCAGCAATCACAGGGACGTATCTGAAGCTTTCTTT TRBV7-9 NA TRBJ1-1 NA 14
CAWSVRGLSNEKLFF TGTGCCTGGAGTGTAAGGGGACTCTCTAATGAAAAACTGTTTTTT TRBV30 NA TRBJ1-4 NA 15
CSVEGRSYEQYF TGCAGCGTTGAGGGGCGCTCCTACGAGCAGTACTTC TRBV29-1 NA TRBJ2-7 NA 12
CASKGTGTYEQYF TGCGCCAGCAAGGGCACAGGGACCTACGAGCAGTACTTC TRBV4-1 NA TRBJ2-7 NA 13
CASSEIAGGYNEQFF TGTGCCAGCAGTGAAATAGCGGGGGGCTACAATGAGCAGTTCTTC TRBV2 NA TRBJ2-1 TRBD2 15
CASSSTGLATNIQYF TGTGCCAGCAGTTCCACCGGACTAGCCACAAACATTCAGTACTTC TRBV6-5 NA TRBJ2-4 TRBD2 15